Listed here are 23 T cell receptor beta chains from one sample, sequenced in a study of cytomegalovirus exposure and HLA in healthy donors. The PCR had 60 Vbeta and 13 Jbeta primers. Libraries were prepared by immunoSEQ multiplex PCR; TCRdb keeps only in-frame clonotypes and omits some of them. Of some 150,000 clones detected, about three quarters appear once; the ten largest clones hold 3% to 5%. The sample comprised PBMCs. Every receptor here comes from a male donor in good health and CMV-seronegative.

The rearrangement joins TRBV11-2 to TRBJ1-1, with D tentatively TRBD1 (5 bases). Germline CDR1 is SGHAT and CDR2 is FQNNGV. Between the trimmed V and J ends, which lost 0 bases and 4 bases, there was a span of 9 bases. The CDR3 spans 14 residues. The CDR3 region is CASSLDKTGTEAFF. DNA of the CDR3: TGTGCCAGCAGCTTAGACAAAACAGGCACTGAAGCTTTCTTT.

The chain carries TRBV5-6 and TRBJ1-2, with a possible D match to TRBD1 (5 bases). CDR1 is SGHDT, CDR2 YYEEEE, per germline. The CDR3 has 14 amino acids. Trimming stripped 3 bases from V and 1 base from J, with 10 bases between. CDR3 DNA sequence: TGTGCCAGCAGCTCCGTTGACAGTAACTATGGCTACACCTTC. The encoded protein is CASSSVDSNYGYTF.

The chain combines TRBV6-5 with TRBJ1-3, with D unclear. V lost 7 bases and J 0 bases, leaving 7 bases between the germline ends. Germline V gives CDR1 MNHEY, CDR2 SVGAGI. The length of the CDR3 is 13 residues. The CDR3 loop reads CASTGFSGNTIYF. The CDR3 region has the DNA TGTGCCAGCACAGGTTTCTCTGGAAACACCATATATTTT.

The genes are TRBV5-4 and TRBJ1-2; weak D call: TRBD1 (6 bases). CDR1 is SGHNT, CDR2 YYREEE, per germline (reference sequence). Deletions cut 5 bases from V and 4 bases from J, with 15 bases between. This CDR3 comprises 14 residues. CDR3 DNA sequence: TGTGCCAGCAGTACTCGGGGGGCATCCTATGGCTACACCTTC. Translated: CASSTRGASYGYTF.

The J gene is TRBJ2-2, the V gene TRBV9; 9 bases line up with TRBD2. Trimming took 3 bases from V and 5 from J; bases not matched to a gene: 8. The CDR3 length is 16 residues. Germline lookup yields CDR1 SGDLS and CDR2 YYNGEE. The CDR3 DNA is TGTGCCAGCAGCGCTTCCGGGACTAGCAAAACCGGGGAGCTGTTTTTT. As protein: CASSASGTSKTGELFF.

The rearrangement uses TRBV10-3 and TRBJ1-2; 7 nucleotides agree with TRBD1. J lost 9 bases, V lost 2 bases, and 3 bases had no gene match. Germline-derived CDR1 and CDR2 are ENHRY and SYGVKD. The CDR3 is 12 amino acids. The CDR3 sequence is CAISETGASYTF. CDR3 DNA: TGTGCCATCAGTGAGACAGGGGCTAGCTACACCTTC.

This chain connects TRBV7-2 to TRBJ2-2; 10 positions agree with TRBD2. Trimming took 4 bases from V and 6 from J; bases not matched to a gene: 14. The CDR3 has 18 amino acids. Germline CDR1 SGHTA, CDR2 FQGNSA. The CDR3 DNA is TGTGCCAGCAGCTCGAAACTAGCGGGGTCGACAAGACCCGGGGAGCTGTTTTTT. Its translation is CASSSKLAGSTRPGELFF.

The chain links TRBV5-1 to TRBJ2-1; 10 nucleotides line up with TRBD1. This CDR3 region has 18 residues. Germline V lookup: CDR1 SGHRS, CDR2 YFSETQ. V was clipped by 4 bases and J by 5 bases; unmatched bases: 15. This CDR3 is CASSRWGTGVEKDNEQFF. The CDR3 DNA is TGCGCCAGCAGCCGTTGGGGGACAGGGGTAGAAAAAGACAATGAGCAGTTCTTC.

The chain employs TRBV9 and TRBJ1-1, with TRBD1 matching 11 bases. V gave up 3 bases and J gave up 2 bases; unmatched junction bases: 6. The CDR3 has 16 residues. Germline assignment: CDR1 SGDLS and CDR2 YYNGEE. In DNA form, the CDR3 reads TGTGCCAGCAGCGCGGACAGGGGGCGAGGAAACACTGAAGCTTTCTTT. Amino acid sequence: CASSADRGRGNTEAFF.

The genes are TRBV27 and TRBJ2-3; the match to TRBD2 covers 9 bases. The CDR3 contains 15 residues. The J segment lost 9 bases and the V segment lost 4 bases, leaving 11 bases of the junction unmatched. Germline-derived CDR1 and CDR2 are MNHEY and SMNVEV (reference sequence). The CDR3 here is CASSSPRLTSGTQYF. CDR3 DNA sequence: TGTGCCAGCAGTTCCCCACGTCTGACTAGCGGCACGCAGTATTTT.

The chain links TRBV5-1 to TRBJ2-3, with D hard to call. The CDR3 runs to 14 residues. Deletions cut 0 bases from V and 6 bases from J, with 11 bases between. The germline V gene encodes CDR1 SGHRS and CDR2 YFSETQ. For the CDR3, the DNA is TGCGCCAGCAGCTTGGGTGAGAGATTTGATACGCAGTATTTT. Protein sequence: CASSLGERFDTQYF.

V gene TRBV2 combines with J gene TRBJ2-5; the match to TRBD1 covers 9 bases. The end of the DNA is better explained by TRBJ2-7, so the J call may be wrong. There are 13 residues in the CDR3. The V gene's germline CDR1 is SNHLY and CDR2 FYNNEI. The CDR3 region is CASSRTGVSEQYF. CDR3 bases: TGTGCCAGCAGCCGGACAGGGGTAAGCGAGCAGTACTTC.

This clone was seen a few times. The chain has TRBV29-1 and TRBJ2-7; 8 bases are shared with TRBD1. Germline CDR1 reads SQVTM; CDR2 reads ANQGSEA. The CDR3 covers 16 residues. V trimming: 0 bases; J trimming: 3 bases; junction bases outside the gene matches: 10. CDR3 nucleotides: TGCAGCGTTGAAGACCCTGGACAGGGTGTGGGCTACGAGCAGTACTTC. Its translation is CSVEDPGQGVGYEQYF.

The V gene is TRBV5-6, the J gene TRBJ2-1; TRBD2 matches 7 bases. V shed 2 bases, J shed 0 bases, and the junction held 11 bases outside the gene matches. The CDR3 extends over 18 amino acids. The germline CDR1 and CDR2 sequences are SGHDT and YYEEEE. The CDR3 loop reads CASSFRRLASSSYNEQFF. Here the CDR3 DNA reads TGTGCCAGCAGCTTCCGAAGACTAGCTTCTAGCTCCTACAATGAGCAGTTCTTC.

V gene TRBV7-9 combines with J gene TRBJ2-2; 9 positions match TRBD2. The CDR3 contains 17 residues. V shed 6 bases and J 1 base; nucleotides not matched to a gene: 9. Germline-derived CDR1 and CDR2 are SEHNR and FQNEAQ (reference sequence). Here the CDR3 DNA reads TGTGCCAGCAGTTCTCGAGCGGGAGGACTGAACACCGGGGAGCTGTTTTTT. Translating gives CASSSRAGGLNTGELFF.

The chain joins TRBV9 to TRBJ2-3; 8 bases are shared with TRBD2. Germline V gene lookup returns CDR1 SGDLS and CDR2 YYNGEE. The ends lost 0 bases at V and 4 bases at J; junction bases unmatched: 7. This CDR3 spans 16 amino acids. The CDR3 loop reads CASSVAPGGRADTQYF. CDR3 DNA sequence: TGTGCCAGCAGCGTAGCTCCGGGGGGGCGGGCAGATACGCAGTATTTT.

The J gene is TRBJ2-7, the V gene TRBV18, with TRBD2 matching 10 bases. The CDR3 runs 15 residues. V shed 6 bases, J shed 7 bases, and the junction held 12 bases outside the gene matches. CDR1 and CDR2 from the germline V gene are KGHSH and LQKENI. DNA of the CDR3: TGTGCCAGCTCGCTCGGGACTAGCGAGCTGGGAGAGCAGTACTTC. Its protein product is CASSLGTSELGEQYF. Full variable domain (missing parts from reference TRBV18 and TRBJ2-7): NAGVMQNPRHLVRRRGQEARLRCSPMKGHSHVYWYRQLPEEGLKFMVYLQKENIIDESGMPKERFSAEFPKEGPSILRIQQVVRGDSAAYFCASSLGTSELGEQYFGPGTRLTVT.

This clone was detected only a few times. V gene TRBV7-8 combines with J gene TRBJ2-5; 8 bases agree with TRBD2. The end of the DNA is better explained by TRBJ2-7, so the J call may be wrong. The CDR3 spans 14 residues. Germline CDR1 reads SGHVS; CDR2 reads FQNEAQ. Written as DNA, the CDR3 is TGTGCCAGCAGCTTAACTAGCGGCTCCTACGAGCAGTACTTC. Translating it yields CASSLTSGSYEQYF.

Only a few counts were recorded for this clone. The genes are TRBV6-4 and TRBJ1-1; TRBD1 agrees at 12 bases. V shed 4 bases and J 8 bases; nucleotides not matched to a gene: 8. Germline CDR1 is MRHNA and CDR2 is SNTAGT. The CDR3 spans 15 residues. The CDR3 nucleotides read TGTGCCAGCAGTGCCGGGACAGGGGGCGGTGACGAAGCTTTCTTT. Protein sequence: CASSAGTGGGDEAFF.

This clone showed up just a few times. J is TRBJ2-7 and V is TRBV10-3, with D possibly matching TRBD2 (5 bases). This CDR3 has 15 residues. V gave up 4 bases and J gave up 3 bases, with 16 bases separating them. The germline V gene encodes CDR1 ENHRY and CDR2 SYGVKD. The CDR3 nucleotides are TGTGCCATCAGTGCCGAGATACTAGGAGGCTACGAGCAGTACTTC. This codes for CAISAEILGGYEQYF.

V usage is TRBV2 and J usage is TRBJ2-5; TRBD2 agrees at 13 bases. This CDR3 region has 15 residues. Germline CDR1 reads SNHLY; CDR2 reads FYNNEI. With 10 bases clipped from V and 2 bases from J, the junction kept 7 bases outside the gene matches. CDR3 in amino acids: CATRLAGGRQETQYF. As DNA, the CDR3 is TGTGCCACCCGACTAGCGGGAGGTCGGCAAGAGACCCAGTACTTC.

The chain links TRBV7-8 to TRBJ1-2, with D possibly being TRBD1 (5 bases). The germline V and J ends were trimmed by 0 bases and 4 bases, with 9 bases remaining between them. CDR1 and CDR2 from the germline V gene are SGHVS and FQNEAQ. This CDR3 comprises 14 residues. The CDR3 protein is CASSLAGRLYGYTF. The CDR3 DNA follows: TGTGCCAGCAGCTTAGCGGGGCGCCTCTATGGCTACACCTTC.

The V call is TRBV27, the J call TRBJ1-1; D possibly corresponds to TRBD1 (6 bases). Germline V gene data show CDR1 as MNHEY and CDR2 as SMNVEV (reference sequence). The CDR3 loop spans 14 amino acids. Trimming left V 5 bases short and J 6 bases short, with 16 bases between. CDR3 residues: CASSVKQGSPEAFF. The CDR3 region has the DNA TGTGCCAGCAGTGTAAAACAGGGATCCCCTGAAGCTTTCTTT.